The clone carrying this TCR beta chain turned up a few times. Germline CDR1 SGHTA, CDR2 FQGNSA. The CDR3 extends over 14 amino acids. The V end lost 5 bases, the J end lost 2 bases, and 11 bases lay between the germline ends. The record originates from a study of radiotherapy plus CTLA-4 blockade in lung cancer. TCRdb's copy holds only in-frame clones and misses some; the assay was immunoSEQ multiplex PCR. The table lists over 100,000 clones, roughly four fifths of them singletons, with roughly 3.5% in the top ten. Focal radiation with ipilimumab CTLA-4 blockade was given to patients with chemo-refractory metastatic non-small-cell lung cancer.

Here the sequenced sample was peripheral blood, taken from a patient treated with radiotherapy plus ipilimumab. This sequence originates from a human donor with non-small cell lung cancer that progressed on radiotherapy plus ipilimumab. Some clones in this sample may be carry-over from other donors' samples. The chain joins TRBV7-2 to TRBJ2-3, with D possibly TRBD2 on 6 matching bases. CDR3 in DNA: TGTGCCAGCAGCCCCGGCGGGATCACAGATACGCAGTATTTT. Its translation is CASSPGGITDTQYF.